One and the same sample provided the 5 T cell receptor beta chains below, sequenced in a study of T-cell reconstitution after alpha-beta-depleted transplantation in children (dated by TCRdb to 2016 to 2018). On the study overall, not on this receptor specifically: The apparently early recovery of alphabetaT-cell counts about two months after transplant reportedly depended on only several hundred rapidly expanded clones that came from non-depleted graft cells.

The method was PCR. Data came from an Illumina HiSeq 2500. TCR libraries were prepared with molecular barcoding, using unique molecular identifiers to normalize TCRbeta repertoire quantification. TCRdb applied fastp at Q25 and MiXCR to the public reads, then kept only in-frame beta chains. CDR3 protein duplicates are merged, each entry listing the most common genes and DNA. The sample includes around 30,000 distinct CDR3 sequences, with around 7% observed a single time. The ten largest make up around 30% of the sample. What these receptors recognize is not known. The time point label here, explained by the study, means: day 60 (about 2 months) after transplantation. In the paper's terms, the treatment or condition label means: allogeneic hematopoietic cell transplantation with graft depleted of TCRalphabeta T cells and CD19 B cells. This material consisted of peripheral blood, taken 60 days after TCRalphabeta/CD19-depleted stem cell transplant. These receptors were obtained from a child younger than two who had a stem cell transplant for acute myeloid leukemia, so the T cells may come from the graft donor.

This clonotype was seen many times. This rearrangement joins TRBV7-9 to TRBJ1-5; D is unclear. Trimming removed 2 bases at V and 2 bases at J, with 13 bases between. The CDR3 contains 16 residues. Per germline, CDR1 SEHNR and CDR2 FQNEAQ (reference sequence). The CDR3 DNA reads as TGTGCCAGCAGCTTAACGGGTTGGGAACGCAATCAGCCCCAGCATTTT. Its protein is CASSLTGWERNQPQHF.

V is TRBV12-3 or TRBV12-4 and J is TRBJ1-1; tentative D call: TRBD1 (5 bases). V lost 2 bases, J lost 5 bases, and 9 bases lay in between. The CDR3 has 13 residues. The CDR3 loop reads CASSLFGGTEAFF. CDR3 nucleotide sequence: TGTGCCAGCAGTTTATTCGGGGGGACTGAAGCTTTCTTT.

This clonotype was detected ten times or more. The chain combines TRBV6-5 with TRBJ2-3; D remains ambiguous. The CDR3 covers 13 residues. Per germline, CDR1 MNHEY and CDR2 SVGAGI. The germline V and J ends were trimmed by 2 bases and 4 bases, with 7 bases remaining between them. The CDR3 loop reads CASSYVNSDTQYF. For the CDR3, the DNA is TGTGCCAGCAGTTACGTTAATTCAGATACGCAGTATTTT.

This clonotype was seen at least ten times. V is TRBV5-1 and J is TRBJ1-4; D call uncertain. The V gene's germline CDR1 is SGHRS and CDR2 YFSETQ. The V end was cut by 4 bases, the J end by 0 bases, with 10 bases between. There are 15 residues in the CDR3. The CDR3 spells CASSNSRATNEKLFF. The CDR3 region has the DNA TGCGCCAGCAGCAATTCCAGAGCAACTAATGAAAAACTGTTTTTT.

This clonotype appeared many times. V usage is TRBV27 and J usage is TRBJ1-2; D may be TRBD1 (6 bases). V lost 0 bases, J lost 0 bases, and 17 bases lay in between. This CDR3 has 18 amino acids. Per the germline V gene, CDR1 is MNHEY and CDR2 is SMNVEV (reference sequence). The CDR3 bases are TGTGCCAGCAGTTTATCGGAGACAGGTATCGGAGCTAACTATGGCTACACCTTC. The encoded protein is CASSLSETGIGANYGYTF.